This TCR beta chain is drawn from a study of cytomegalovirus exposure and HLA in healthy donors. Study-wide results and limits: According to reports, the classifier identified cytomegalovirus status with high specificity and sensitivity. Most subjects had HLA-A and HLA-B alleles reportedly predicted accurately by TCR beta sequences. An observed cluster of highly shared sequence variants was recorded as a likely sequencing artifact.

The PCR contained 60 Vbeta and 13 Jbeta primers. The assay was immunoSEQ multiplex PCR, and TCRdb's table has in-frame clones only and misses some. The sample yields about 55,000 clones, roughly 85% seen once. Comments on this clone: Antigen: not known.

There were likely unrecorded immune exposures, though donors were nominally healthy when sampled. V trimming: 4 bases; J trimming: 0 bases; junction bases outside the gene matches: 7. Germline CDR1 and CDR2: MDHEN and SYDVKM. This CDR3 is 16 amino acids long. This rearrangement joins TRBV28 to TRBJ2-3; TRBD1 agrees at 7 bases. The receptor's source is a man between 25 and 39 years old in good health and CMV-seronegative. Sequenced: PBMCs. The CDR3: CASSSDRAASTDTQYF. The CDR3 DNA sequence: TGTGCCAGCAGTTCCGACAGGGCCGCTAGCACAGATACGCAGTATTTT.